A single sample is the source of the 21 T cell receptor beta chains below, sequenced in a study of T cell changes during pregnancy in multiple sclerosis (dated by TCRdb to about 2019). Library construction relied on the immunoSEQ multiplex PCR assay. Not all clones reach the TCRdb copy of this immuneACCESS table, which keeps in-frame sequences only. Checked studies attribute under half of the gap to unresolved V genes and leave the rest unexplained. This sample lists about 100,000 clones; 94% were detected once. Of the sample, 0.7% to 0.9% is held by the ten largest clones. The sample consisted of peripheral blood, taken before pregnancy. These receptors originate from a female donor with multiple sclerosis, enrolled in a pregnancy study.

The chain uses TRBV2 and TRBJ2-4; the D gene is possibly TRBD1 (6 bases). This CDR3 is built from 14 residues. Germline CDR1 is SNHLY and CDR2 is FYNNEI. Deletions cut 5 bases from V and 1 base from J, with 9 bases between. Here the CDR3 reads CASSSDRAKNIQYF. The CDR3 coding sequence is TGTGCCAGCAGTTCCGACAGGGCCAAAAACATTCAGTACTTC.

The V call is TRBV30, the J call TRBJ2-1, with D perhaps TRBD2 (6 bases). Trimming took off 4 bases at V and 0 bases at J, with 13 bases between the two ends. CDR3 length equals 15 residues. Germline assignment: CDR1 GTSNPN and CDR2 SVGIG (reference sequence). The CDR3 DNA reads TGTGCCTGGATTACAACCGGGAGCTCCTACAATGAGCAGTTCTTC. This codes for CAWITTGSSYNEQFF.

CDR3 DNA sequence: TGTGCCAGCAGCTTAAAAGGGGGGGTCAATGAGCAGTTCTTC. It is translated as CASSLKGGVNEQFF. The genes are TRBV7-8 and TRBJ2-1; D is possibly TRBD2 (7 bases). Germline CDR1 SGHVS, CDR2 FQNEAQ. V lost 2 bases and J 6 bases, leaving 11 bases between the germline ends. The CDR3 consists of 14 residues.

As DNA, the CDR3 is TGTGCCAGCAGCGAATACAGGGGGACTGAAGCTTTCTTT. Its protein is CASSEYRGTEAFF. The rearrangement links TRBV13 to TRBJ1-1; TRBD1 matches at 8 bases. CDR1 is PRHDT and CDR2 is FYEKMQ in the germline V gene (reference sequence). The CDR3 runs 13 residues. Losses at the gene ends were 5 bases for V and 5 bases for J; bases not matched to a gene: 4.

With regard to this clone: The junction departs from the called germline gene at one end, perhaps through a read error. The chain joins TRBV5-1 to TRBJ1-1, with D hard to call. Germline CDR1 reads SGHRS; CDR2 reads YFSETQ. The CDR3 sequence is 15 residues long. CDR3 region: CASSRREGVKTEAFF. Here the CDR3 DNA reads TGCGCCAGCAGCCGCCGGGAGGGAGTGAAGACTGAAGCTTTCTTT.

This clone was recorded a few times. V is TRBV28 and J is TRBJ2-7, with a weak D call TRBD1 (5 bases). Trimming removed 6 bases at V and 0 bases at J, with 6 bases between. The CDR3 has 12 amino acids. Germline CDR1 reads MDHEN; CDR2 reads SYDVKM. Here the CDR3 reads CASSRDSYEQYF. For the CDR3, the DNA is TGTGCCAGCAGCAGGGACTCCTACGAGCAGTACTTC.

This chain joins TRBV11-2 and TRBJ2-7; TRBD2 agrees at 7 bases. Unmatched junction bases numbered 4, after V lost 5 bases and J lost 3 bases. The CDR3 extends over 13 amino acids. Germline assignment: CDR1 SGHAT and CDR2 FQNNGV. CDR3 protein: CASSMGLIYEQYF. CDR3 sequence (DNA): TGTGCCAGCAGCATGGGACTAATCTACGAGCAGTACTTC.

This rearrangement joins TRBV7-9 to TRBJ2-7, with 12 nucleotides matching TRBD2. The CDR3 extends over 15 amino acids. The ends lost 5 bases at V and 4 bases at J; junction bases unmatched: 6. From germline, CDR1 is SEHNR and CDR2 FQNEAQ (reference sequence). The CDR3, as DNA: TGTGCCAGCAGCCCCACTAGCGGGAGGTGGTACGAGCAGTACTTC. It codes for CASSPTSGRWYEQYF.

This chain connects TRBV6-1 to TRBJ2-3; 10 bases agree with TRBD2. The V gene's germline CDR1 is MNHNS and CDR2 SASEGT. V dropped 4 bases and J dropped 0; count of bases not matched to a gene: 7. The CDR3 has 17 amino acids. CDR3 residues: CASSAGLATTSTDTQYF. DNA of the CDR3: TGTGCCAGCAGTGCGGGACTAGCGACTACTAGCACAGATACGCAGTATTTT.

This sequence joins TRBV28 and TRBJ2-3, with D uncertain. The CDR3 is made up of 14 amino acids. Germline CDR1 reads MDHEN; CDR2 reads SYDVKM. The ends were cut back, 1 base at V and 6 bases at J, with 11 bases in the middle. CDR3 protein: CASSLLSGLDTQYF. The CDR3, as DNA: TGTGCCAGCAGTTTATTATCAGGTCTGGATACGCAGTATTTT.

The chain uses TRBV28 and TRBJ2-3, with TRBD2 matching over 10 bases. V gave up 8 bases and J gave up 6 bases; unmatched junction bases: 8. There are 14 residues in the CDR3. In germline, CDR1 is MDHEN, CDR2 SYDVKM. Here the CDR3 reads CASLLAGVSDTQYF. The CDR3 nucleotides read TGTGCCAGCCTCCTAGCGGGAGTATCGGATACGCAGTATTTT.

This sequence joins TRBV6-1 and TRBJ1-2; 8 bases match TRBD1. Germline values: CDR1 MNHNS, CDR2 SASEGT. Trimming at V came to 4 bases and at J to 6 bases, leaving 10 bases not matched to a gene. The CDR3 has 15 amino acids. DNA for the CDR3: TGTGCCAGCAGTGTTCCGGGACAGGCTCGGGATGGCTACACCTTC. This gives the protein CASSVPGQARDGYTF.

The chain has TRBV30 and TRBJ2-3; D is undetermined. This CDR3 region has 11 residues. Germline V gene data show CDR1 as GTSNPN and CDR2 as SVGIG (reference sequence). V lost 0 bases and J lost 6, with 4 bases in between. CDR3 in amino acids: CAWSVGDTQYF. The CDR3 DNA reads as TGTGCCTGGAGTGTCGGGGATACGCAGTATTTT.

This chain links TRBV4-2 with TRBJ2-2; 10 bases line up with TRBD2. From germline, CDR1 is LGHNA and CDR2 YNFKEQ. The CDR3 runs 17 residues. V shed 1 base, J shed 1 base, and the junction held 3 bases outside the gene matches. This CDR3 is CASSQGIAGGNTGELFF. In nucleotides, the CDR3 is TGTGCCAGCAGCCAAGGAATAGCGGGAGGGAACACCGGGGAGCTGTTTTTT.

The chain recombines TRBV2 with TRBJ2-2, with D perhaps TRBD1 (6 bases). CDR1 SNHLY and CDR2 FYNNEI come from the germline V gene. V was clipped by 7 bases and J by 5 bases, with 14 bases between them. The CDR3 consists of 14 residues. CDR3 in amino acids: CASTTQGRTGELFF. As DNA, the CDR3 is TGTGCCAGCACTACACAGGGTAGGACCGGGGAGCTGTTTTTT. The full variable domain, with the rest looked up from reference TRBV2 and TRBJ2-2, is EPEVTQTPSHQVTQMGQEVILRCVPISNHLYFYWYRQILGQKVEFLVSFYNNEISEKSEIFDDQFSVERPDGSNFTLKIRSTKLEDSAMYFCASTTQGRTGELFFGEGSRLTVL.

J is TRBJ2-1 and V is TRBV29-1; TRBD1 matches at 9 bases. Unmatched junction bases numbered 8, after V lost 7 bases and J lost 4 bases. The CDR3 length is 14 residues. Looked up from germline, CDR1 is SQVTM and CDR2 is ANQGSEA. The CDR3 is CSGRDRVVYNEQFF. CDR3 nucleotides: TGCAGCGGCCGGGACAGGGTGGTTTACAATGAGCAGTTCTTC.

CDR3 protein: CASSQLTDTQYF. Written as DNA, the CDR3 is TGTGCCAGCAGCCAACTCACAGATACGCAGTATTTT. The rearrangement uses TRBV9 and TRBJ2-3; D is unclear. The germline V gene encodes CDR1 SGDLS and CDR2 YYNGEE. V was cut by 4 bases and J by 2 bases, with 5 bases left in between. The CDR3 is 12 amino acids.

The rearrangement joins TRBV2 to TRBJ1-2, with 7 bases aligning to TRBD1. The junction had 3 bases not matched to a gene; V was cut back by 6 bases and J by 2 bases. Germline V gene sequence: CDR1 SNHLY, CDR2 FYNNEI. This CDR3 is built from 13 residues. CDR3 bases: TGTGCCAGCAGCCGGGACAGCAACTATGGCTACACCTTC. Translated, it gives CASSRDSNYGYTF.

The CDR3 bases are TGCGCCAGCAGCCAAGGAATCGGGCAGGGCCAGCAGTACTTC. Translation: CASSQGIGQGQQYF. The chain is built from TRBV4-1 and TRBJ2-7, with D tentatively TRBD1 (5 bases). This CDR3 comprises 14 residues. Between the trimmed V and J ends, which lost 1 base and 8 bases, there was a span of 15 bases. Germline V gene lookup returns CDR1 MGHRA and CDR2 YSYEKL.

The V call is TRBV2, the J call TRBJ1-2, with 12 nucleotides matching TRBD1. V gave up 6 bases and J gave up 4 bases; unmatched junction bases: 3. CDR1 and CDR2 (germline): SNHLY, FYNNEI. The CDR3 sequence is 14 residues long. The DNA for the CDR3 is TGTGCCAGCAGCGGGACAGGGGGCGGCTATGGCTACACCTTC. Protein sequence: CASSGTGGGYGYTF.

The chain joins TRBV28 to TRBJ2-7; TRBD1 aligns across 11 bases. This CDR3 has 16 residues. The junction had 7 bases not matched to a gene; V was cut back by 6 bases and J by 0 bases. Germline V lookup: CDR1 MDHEN, CDR2 SYDVKM. CDR3 amino acids: CASSLTGTGGSYEQYF. CDR3 nucleotide sequence: TGTGCCAGCAGCCTAACTGGGACAGGGGGCTCCTACGAGCAGTACTTC.